Presented here are 5 T cell receptor beta chains from one specimen sequenced in a study of Graves' ophthalmopathy and Graves' hyperthyroidism. Amplified material comprised TCR beta CDR3 regions derived from RNA transcripts. The workflow started with a first-round RT-PCR run with HTBI primers and then moved on to a second-round multiplex PCR. TCRdb called the multiplex PCR reads again in MiXCR, with one record for every CDR3 protein. This sample carries 220,000 or so distinct CDR3 sequences, roughly 21% of them seen once, and the ten largest clones take under 55%. Sequencing was carried out using peripheral blood. These receptors were taken from a woman between 45 and 65 years old with Graves' ophthalmopathy.

This clonotype was seen at least ten times. V and J are TRBV27 and TRBJ1-1; D is uncertain. The CDR3 runs to 14 residues. The germline V gene has CDR1 MNHEY and CDR2 SMNVEV (reference sequence). Trimming stripped 5 bases from V and 1 base from J, with 11 bases between. Here the CDR3 DNA reads TGTGCCAGCAGTACATTGACCCCGAACACTGAAGCTTTCTTT. Amino acid sequence: CASSTLTPNTEAFF.

This clonotype was seen many times. The chain joins TRBV11-2 to TRBJ2-1; 13 nucleotides line up with TRBD2. V shed 0 bases and J 5 bases; nucleotides not matched to a gene: 1. Germline V CDR1 and CDR2: SGHAT, FQNNGV. The CDR3 is 16 amino acids. The CDR3 DNA reads TGTGCCAGCAGCTTAGATGGACTAGCGGGGGACAATGAGCAGTTCTTC. Translation: CASSLDGLAGDNEQFF. The complete variable domain, with remaining parts taken from reference TRBV11-2 and TRBJ2-1, reads EAGVAQSPRYKIIEKRQSVAFWCNPISGHATLYWYQQILGQGPKLLIQFQNNGVVDDSQLPKDRFSAERLKGVDSTLKIQPAKLEDSAVYLCASSLDGLAGDNEQFFGPGTRLTVL.

This clonotype has a count of ten or more. This sequence joins TRBV6-1 and TRBJ1-5; D uncertain. CDR3 length: 14 residues. Trimming left V 2 bases short and J 2 bases short, with 7 bases between. Germline CDR1 is MNHNS and CDR2 is SASEGT. The CDR3 DNA reads as TGTGCCAGCAGTGAAAGCAGTCGCAATCAGCCCCAGCATTTT. Its translation: CASSESSRNQPQHF.

The J gene is TRBJ2-2, the V gene TRBV20-1; 9 bases map to TRBD2. V lost 1 base and J lost 6; bases outside the gene matches: 12. This CDR3 comprises 17 residues. From germline, CDR1 is DFQATT and CDR2 SNEGSKA (reference sequence). The CDR3 coding sequence is TGCAGTGCTAGAGTATGGACTAGCGACCCTTTTGCCGGGGAGCTGTTTTTT. This translates into CSARVWTSDPFAGELFF.

This clonotype occurred many times. This chain uses TRBV28 with TRBJ2-7; weak D call: TRBD2 (6 bases). Germline CDR1 and CDR2: MDHEN and SYDVKM. CDR3 length: 16 amino acids. The V and J ends lost 6 bases and 0 bases respectively, with 18 bases between them. The CDR3 DNA reads as TGTGCCAGCAGCCAAGCCGGGACTTCCAGCTCCTACGAGCAGTACTTC. It specifies CASSQAGTSSSYEQYF.